This T cell receptor (beta chain) was observed in a study of human T cells and chemical hapten exposure. V lost 1 base and J 0 bases, leaving 11 bases between the germline ends. The germline V gene has CDR1 LNHNV and CDR2 YYDKDF (reference sequence). The CDR3 spans 16 residues. In the authors' workflow: TCRs per sample had a median of around 98,000 and ranged from about 23,224 to 700,000. Using its own MiXCR run on the 5' RACE reads, TCRdb lists one record per CDR3 protein. TCRdb, rather than the study authors, made the V and J calls. The sample has about 81,000 distinct CDR3 sequences; 7% to 8% are singletons. This clonotype was observed many times. It was unfractionated whole blood from which total RNA was extracted.

The sequence was obtained from a male donor in good health. The chain joins TRBV15 to TRBJ2-3; D is uncertain. In DNA form, the CDR3 reads TGTGCCACCAGCAGAGTCCGGCACCGTAGCACAGATACGCAGTATTTT. Protein: CATSRVRHRSTDTQYF.